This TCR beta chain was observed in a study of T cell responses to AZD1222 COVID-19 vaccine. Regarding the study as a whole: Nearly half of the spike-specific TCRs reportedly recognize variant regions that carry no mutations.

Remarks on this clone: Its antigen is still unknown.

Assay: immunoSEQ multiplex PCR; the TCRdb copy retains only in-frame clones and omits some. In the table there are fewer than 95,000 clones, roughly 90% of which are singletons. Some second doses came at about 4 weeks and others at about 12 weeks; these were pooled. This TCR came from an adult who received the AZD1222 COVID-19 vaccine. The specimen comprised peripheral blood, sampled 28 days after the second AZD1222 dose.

The CDR3 here is CASSSPGSNSPLHF. CDR3 nucleotide sequence: TGTGCCAGCAGTTCCCCGGGTTCGAATTCACCCCTCCACTTT. V is TRBV28 and J is TRBJ1-6; no reliable D call. Germline V gene sequence: CDR1 MDHEN, CDR2 SYDVKM. The CDR3 spans 14 residues. V shed 4 bases and J shed 7 bases, with 11 bases lying between them.